This T cell receptor beta chain is from a study of PD-L1 blockade in urothelial cancer. Background on the study: Before enrollment, 0 to 3 chemotherapy regimens had been given to patients.

The time point denotes: pretreatment peripheral blood. Patients in the study were battling locally advanced or metastatic urothelial carcinoma. The V end was cut by 9 bases, the J end by 5 bases, with 24 bases between. The length of the CDR3 is 16 residues. Per the germline V gene, CDR1 is LNHDA and CDR2 is SQIVND (reference sequence). Here immunoSEQ multiplex PCR was the method, and the copy in TCRdb shows in-frame clones only, minus some. The data contain tens of thousands of clones, 75% to 90% of them singletons. The sequence was obtained from a man in his sixties with urothelial cancer. The sample here was PBMCs, taken around atezolizumab (anti-PD-L1) treatment. The rearrangement links TRBV19 to TRBJ2-3; D may be TRBD2 (5 bases). The CDR3 loop is CASGRQAGGAGDTQYF. The CDR3 DNA reads as TGTGCCAGCGGGCGGCAGGCGGGTGGAGCTGGAGATACGCAGTATTTT.